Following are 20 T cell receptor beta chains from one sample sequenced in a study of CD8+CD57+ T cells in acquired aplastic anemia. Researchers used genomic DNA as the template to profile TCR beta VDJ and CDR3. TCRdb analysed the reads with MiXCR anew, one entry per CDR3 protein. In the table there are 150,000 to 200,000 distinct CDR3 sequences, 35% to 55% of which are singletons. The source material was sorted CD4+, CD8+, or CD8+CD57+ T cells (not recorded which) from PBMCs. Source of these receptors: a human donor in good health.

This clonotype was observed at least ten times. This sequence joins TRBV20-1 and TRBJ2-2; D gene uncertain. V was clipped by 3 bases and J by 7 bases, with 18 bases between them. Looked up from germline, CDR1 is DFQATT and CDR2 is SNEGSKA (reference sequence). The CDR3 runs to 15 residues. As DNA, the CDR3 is TGCAGTGCTAGTGGGCTAGTTGGTGTCGGCGGGGAGCTGTTTTTT. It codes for CSASGLVGVGGELFF.

CDR3 DNA sequence: TGTGCCAGTAGTATAGCTAGCGGGATACGGTACGAGCAGTACTTC. Its protein product is CASSIASGIRYEQYF. This chain links TRBV19 with TRBJ2-7; 9 nucleotides match TRBD2. The V segment lost 1 base and the J segment 4 bases; nucleotides outside the gene matches: 5. The V gene's germline CDR1 is LNHDA and CDR2 SQIVND (reference sequence). The CDR3 has 15 amino acids.

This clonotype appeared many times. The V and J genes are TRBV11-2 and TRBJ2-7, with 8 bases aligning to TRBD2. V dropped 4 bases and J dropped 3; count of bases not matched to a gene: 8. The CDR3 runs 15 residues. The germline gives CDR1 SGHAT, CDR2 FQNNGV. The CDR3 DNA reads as TGTGCCAGCAGCTGGTCGCATAGCGGGATCTACGAGCAGTACTTC. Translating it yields CASSWSHSGIYEQYF. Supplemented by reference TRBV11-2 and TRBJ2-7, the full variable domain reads EAGVAQSPRYKIIEKRQSVAFWCNPISGHATLYWYQQILGQGPKLLIQFQNNGVVDDSQLPKDRFSAERLKGVDSTLKIQPAKLEDSAVYLCASSWSHSGIYEQYFGPGTRLTVT.

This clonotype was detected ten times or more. CDR3 region: CASSLAVSYGYTF. CDR3 DNA sequence: TGCGCCAGCAGCTTAGCCGTAAGTTACGGCTACACCTTC. The chain recombines TRBV5-1 with TRBJ1-2; D not resolved. V lost 2 bases and J 8 bases, leaving 13 bases between the germline ends. Germline loops: CDR1 SGHRS, CDR2 YFSETQ. The CDR3 totals 13 residues.

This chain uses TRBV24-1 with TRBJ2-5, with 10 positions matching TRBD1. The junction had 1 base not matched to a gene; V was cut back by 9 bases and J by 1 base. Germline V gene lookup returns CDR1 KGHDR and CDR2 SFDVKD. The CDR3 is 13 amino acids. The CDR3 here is CATRQGAQETQYF. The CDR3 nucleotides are TGTGCCACCCGACAGGGGGCCCAAGAGACCCAGTACTTC.

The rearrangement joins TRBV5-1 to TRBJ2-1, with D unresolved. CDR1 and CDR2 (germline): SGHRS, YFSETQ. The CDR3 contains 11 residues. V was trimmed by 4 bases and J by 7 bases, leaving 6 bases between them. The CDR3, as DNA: TGCGCCAGCAGCATAGGGAATGAGCAGTTCTTC. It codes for CASSIGNEQFF.

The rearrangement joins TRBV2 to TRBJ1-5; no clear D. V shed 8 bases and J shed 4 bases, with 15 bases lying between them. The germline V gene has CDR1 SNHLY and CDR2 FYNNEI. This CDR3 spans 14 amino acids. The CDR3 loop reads CASLLHGNNQPQHF. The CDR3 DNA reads TGTGCCAGCTTGTTGCACGGGAATAATCAGCCCCAGCATTTT.

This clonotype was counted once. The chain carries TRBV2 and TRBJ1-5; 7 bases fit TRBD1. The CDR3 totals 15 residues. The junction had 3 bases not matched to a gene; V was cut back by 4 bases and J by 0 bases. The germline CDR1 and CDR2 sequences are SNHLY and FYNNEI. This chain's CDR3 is CASSVGTVSNQPQHF. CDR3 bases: TGTGCCAGCAGTGTTGGGACAGTTAGCAATCAGCCCCAGCATTTT.

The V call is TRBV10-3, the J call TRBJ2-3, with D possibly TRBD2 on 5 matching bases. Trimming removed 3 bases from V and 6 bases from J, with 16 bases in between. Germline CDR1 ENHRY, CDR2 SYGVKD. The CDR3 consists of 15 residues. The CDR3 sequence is CAISESNAAGDTQYF. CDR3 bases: TGTGCCATCAGTGAATCCAACGCGGCGGGTGATACGCAGTATTTT.

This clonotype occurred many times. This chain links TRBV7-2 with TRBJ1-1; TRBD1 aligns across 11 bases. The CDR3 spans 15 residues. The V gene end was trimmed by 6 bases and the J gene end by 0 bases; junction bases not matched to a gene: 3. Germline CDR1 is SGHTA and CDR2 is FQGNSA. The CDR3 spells CASRGTGGMNTEAFF. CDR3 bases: TGTGCCAGCAGGGGGACAGGGGGTATGAACACTGAAGCTTTCTTT.

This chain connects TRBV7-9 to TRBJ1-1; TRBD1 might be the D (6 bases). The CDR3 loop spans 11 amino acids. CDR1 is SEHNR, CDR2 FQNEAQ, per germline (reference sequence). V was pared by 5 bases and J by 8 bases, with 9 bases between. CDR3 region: CASSPGDEAFF. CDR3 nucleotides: TGTGCCAGCAGCCCAGGGGACGAAGCTTTCTTT.

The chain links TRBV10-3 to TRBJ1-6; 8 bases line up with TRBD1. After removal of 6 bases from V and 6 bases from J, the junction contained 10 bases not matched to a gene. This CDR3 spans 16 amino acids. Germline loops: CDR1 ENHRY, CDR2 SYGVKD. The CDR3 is CAISQNTGGRNSPLHF. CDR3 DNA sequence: TGTGCCATCAGCCAGAACACAGGGGGGCGTAATTCACCCCTCCACTTT.

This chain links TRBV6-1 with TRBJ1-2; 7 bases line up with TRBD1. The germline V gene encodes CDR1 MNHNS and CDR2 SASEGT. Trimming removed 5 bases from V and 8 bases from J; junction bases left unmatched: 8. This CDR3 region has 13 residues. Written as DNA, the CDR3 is TGTGCCAGCAGTCGACTCGGGACAGAGGGCTACACCTTC. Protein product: CASSRLGTEGYTF.

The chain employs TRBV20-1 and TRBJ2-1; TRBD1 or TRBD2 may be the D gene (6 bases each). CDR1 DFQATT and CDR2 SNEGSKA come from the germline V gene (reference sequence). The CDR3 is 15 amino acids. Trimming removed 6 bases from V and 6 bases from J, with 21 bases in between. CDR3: CSASSGGLVSNEQFF. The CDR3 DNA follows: TGCAGTGCCAGCAGTGGGGGGCTGGTTAGCAATGAGCAGTTCTTC.

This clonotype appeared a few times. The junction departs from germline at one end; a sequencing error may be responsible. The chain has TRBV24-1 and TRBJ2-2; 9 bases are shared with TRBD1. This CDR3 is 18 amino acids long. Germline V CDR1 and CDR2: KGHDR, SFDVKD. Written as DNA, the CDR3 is TGTGCCGCCAGTGATTCCCCGGGACAGGGACTCCCGTCGGGGGAGCTGTTTTTT. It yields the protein CAASDSPGQGLPSGELFF.

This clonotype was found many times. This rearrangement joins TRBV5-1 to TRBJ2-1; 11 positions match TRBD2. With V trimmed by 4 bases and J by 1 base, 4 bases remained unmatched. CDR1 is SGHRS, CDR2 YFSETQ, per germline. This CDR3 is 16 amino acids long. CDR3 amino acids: CASSLLAGESYNEQFF. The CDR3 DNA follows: TGCGCCAGCAGCCTACTAGCGGGGGAATCCTACAATGAGCAGTTCTTC. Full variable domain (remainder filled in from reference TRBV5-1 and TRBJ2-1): KAGVTQTPRYLIKTRGQQVTLSCSPISGHRSVSWYQQTPGQGLQFLFEYFSETQRNKGNFPGRFSGRQFSNSRSEMNVSTLELGDSALYLCASSLLAGESYNEQFFGPGTRLTVL.

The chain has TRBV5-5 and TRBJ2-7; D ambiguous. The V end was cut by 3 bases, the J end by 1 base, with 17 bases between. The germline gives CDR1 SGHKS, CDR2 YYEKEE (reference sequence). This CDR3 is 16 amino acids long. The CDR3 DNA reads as TGTGCCAGCAGCTCCCCCCGTGCTACCCCATCCTACGAGCAGTACTTC. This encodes CASSSPRATPSYEQYF.

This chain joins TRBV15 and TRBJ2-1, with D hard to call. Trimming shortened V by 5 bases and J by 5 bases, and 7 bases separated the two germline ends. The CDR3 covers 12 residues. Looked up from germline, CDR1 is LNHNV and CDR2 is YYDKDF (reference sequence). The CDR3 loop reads CATSPQHNEQFF. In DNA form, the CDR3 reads TGTGCCACCAGCCCACAACACAATGAGCAGTTCTTC.

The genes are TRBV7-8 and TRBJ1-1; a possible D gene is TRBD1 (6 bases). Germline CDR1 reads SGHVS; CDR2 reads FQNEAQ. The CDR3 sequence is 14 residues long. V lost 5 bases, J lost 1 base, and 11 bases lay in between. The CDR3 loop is CASSHGTPNTEAFF. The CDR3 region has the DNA TGTGCCAGCAGCCACGGGACACCGAACACTGAAGCTTTCTTT.

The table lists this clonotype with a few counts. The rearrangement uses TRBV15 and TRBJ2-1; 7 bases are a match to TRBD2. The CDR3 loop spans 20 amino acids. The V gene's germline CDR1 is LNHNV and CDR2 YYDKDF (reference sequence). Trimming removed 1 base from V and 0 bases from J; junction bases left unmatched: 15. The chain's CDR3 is CATSRVDGRRGVGSYNEQFF. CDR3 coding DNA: TGTGCCACCAGCAGAGTAGACGGGAGGAGAGGTGTGGGCTCCTACAATGAGCAGTTCTTC.